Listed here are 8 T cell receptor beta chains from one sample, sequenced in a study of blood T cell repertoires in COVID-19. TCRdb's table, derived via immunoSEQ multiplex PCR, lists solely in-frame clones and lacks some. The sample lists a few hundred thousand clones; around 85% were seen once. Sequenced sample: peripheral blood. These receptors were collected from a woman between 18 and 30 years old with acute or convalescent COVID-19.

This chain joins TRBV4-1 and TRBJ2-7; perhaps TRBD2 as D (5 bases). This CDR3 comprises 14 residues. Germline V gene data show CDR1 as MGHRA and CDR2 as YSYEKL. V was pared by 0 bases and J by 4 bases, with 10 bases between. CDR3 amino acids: CASSQEAGEYEQYF. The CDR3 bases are TGCGCCAGCAGCCAAGAGGCGGGTGAGTACGAGCAGTACTTC.

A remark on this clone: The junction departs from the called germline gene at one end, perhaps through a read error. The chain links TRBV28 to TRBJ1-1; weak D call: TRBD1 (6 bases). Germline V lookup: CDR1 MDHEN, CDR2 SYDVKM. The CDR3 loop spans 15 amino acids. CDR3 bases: TGTGCCAGCAGTTTATTTAGGCAGGGGAACGCTGAAGCTTTCTTT. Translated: CASSLFRQGNAEAFF. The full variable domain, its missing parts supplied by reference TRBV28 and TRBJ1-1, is DVKVTQSSRYLVKRTGEKVFLECVQDMDHENMFWYRQDPGLGLRLIYFSYDVKMKEKGDIPEGYSVSREKKERFSLILESASTNQTSMYLCASSLFRQGNAEAFFGQGTRLTVV.

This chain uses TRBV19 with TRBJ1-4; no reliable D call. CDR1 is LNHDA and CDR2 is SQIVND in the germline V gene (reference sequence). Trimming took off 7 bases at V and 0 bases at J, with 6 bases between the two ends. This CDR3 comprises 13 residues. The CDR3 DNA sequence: TGTGCCAGTACTCTCTCAACTAATGAAAAACTGTTTTTT. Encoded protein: CASTLSTNEKLFF.

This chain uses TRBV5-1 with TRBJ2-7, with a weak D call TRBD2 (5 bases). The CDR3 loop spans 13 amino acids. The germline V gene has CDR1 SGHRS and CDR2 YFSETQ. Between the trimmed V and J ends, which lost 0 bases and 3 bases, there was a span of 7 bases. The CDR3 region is CASSLAGNYEQYF. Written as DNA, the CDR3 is TGCGCCAGCAGCTTGGCGGGGAACTACGAGCAGTACTTC.

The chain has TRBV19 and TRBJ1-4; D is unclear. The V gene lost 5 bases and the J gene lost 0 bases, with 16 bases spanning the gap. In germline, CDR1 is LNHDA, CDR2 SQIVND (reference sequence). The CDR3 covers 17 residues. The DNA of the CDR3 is TGTGCCAGTAGTTCAGCCGGGAGAGGCCCAACTAATGAAAAACTGTTTTTT. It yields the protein CASSSAGRGPTNEKLFF.

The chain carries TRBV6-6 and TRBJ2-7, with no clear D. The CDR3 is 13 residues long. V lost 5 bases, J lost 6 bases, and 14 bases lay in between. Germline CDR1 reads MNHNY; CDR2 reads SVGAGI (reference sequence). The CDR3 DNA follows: TGTGCCAGCAGTCTCGAATCACTACGCGAGCAGTACTTC. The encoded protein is CASSLESLREQYF.

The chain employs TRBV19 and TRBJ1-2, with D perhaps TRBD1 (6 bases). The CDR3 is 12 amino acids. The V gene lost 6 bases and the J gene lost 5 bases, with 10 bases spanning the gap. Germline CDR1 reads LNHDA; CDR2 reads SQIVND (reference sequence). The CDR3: CASSQGTYGYTF. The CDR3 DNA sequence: TGTGCCAGTAGCCAAGGGACATATGGCTACACCTTC.

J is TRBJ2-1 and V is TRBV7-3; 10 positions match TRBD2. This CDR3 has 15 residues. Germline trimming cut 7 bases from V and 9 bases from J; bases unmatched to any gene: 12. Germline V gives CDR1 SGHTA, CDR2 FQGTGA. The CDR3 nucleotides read TGTGCCAGCACGCGGAGCGGGGGGGCTCTGTCTGAGCAGTTCTTC. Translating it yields CASTRSGGALSEQFF.